A selection of T cell receptor beta chains follows, all from one sample in a study of blood T cell repertoires in COVID-19. The assay was immunoSEQ multiplex PCR, and TCRdb's table has in-frame clones only and misses some. Altogether some 300,000 clones are present, 90% being singletons, with the ten largest covering over 5.5%. Sequenced: peripheral blood. All receptors derive from a woman aged 45-59 years with COVID-19, enrolled during active disease. Each CDR3 is given without its conserved first and last residue. Each record gives: V gene, J gene, CDR3 protein.

v_gene: TRBV7-9
j_gene: TRBJ2-2
CDR3aa: ASSLASGRASNTGELF

v_gene: TRBV11-2
j_gene: TRBJ2-7
CDR3aa: ASSTSTGRFYEQY

v_gene: TRBV7-9
j_gene: TRBJ1-1
CDR3aa: ASSFRQRKAEAF

v_gene: TRBV5-1
j_gene: TRBJ2-1
CDR3aa: ASSLVASGSQEQF

v_gene: TRBV10-1
j_gene: TRBJ2-2
CDR3aa: ASRGNRGPNTGELF

v_gene: TRBV27
j_gene: TRBJ2-3
CDR3aa: ASSLSWGRRTDTQY

v_gene: TRBV10-3
j_gene: TRBJ2-7
CDR3aa: ATSETSGRVFRYEQY

v_gene: TRBV3-1/TRBV3-2
j_gene: TRBJ1-3
CDR3aa: ASTDQGGAGNTIY

v_gene: TRBV18
j_gene: TRBJ1-4
CDR3aa: ASSPARGDEKLF

v_gene: TRBV3-1/TRBV3-2
j_gene: TRBJ2-5
CDR3aa: ASSRQVGSTQY

v_gene: TRBV2
j_gene: TRBJ2-1
CDR3aa: ASSQRGGLAGAPTNEQF

v_gene: TRBV18
j_gene: TRBJ1-2
CDR3aa: ASSPPGANYGYT

v_gene: TRBV11-3
j_gene: TRBJ1-1
CDR3aa: ASSLFQGASAF

v_gene: TRBV19
j_gene: TRBJ2-7
CDR3aa: ASSLRGEQY

v_gene: TRBV27
j_gene: TRBJ2-1
CDR3aa: ASSLEQPSYNEQF

v_gene: TRBV9
j_gene: TRBJ2-3
CDR3aa: ASSAADFTDTQY

v_gene: TRBV18
j_gene: TRBJ1-5
CDR3aa: ASSPPRTGSNQPQH

v_gene: TRBV19
j_gene: TRBJ1-2
CDR3aa: ASSIQGEFNYGYT

v_gene: TRBV18
j_gene: TRBJ2-1
CDR3aa: ASSTGLAEYNEQF

v_gene: TRBV15
j_gene: TRBJ1-4
CDR3aa: ATSWRAAEKLF

v_gene: TRBV7-8
j_gene: TRBJ2-2
CDR3aa: ASSPQGGKVTGELF

v_gene: TRBV3-1/TRBV3-2
j_gene: TRBJ2-7
CDR3aa: ASSALASSTEQY

v_gene: TRBV11-3
j_gene: TRBJ2-7
CDR3aa: ASSLVGGGEYEQY

v_gene: TRBV10-1
j_gene: TRBJ2-7
CDR3aa: ASSRGISYEQY

v_gene: TRBV3-1/TRBV3-2
j_gene: TRBJ2-7
CDR3aa: ASSHRASMGSYEQY

v_gene: TRBV15
j_gene: TRBJ1-6
CDR3aa: ATSSDRDSYNSPLH

v_gene: TRBV27
j_gene: TRBJ1-5
CDR3aa: ASSLSQGYNQPQH

v_gene: TRBV4-3
j_gene: TRBJ2-1
CDR3aa: ASSPQREHYEQF

v_gene: TRBV3-1/TRBV3-2
j_gene: TRBJ1-5
CDR3aa: ASSQGFTGGAYSNQPQH

v_gene: TRBV5-5
j_gene: TRBJ1-2
CDR3aa: ASSLEFLGRDGYGYT

v_gene: TRBV27
j_gene: TRBJ1-5
CDR3aa: ASSSLDRGPNQPQH

v_gene: TRBV11-3
j_gene: TRBJ2-5
CDR3aa: ASSSQTSGRIETQY

v_gene: TRBV19
j_gene: TRBJ2-7
CDR3aa: ASSFGGSSYEQY

v_gene: TRBV6-5
j_gene: TRBJ2-1
CDR3aa: ASSNRDRNNEQF

v_gene: TRBV12-5
j_gene: TRBJ2-1
CDR3aa: ASGRSGTSGSYEQF

v_gene: TRBV10-2
j_gene: TRBJ2-7
CDR3aa: ASSGLLTGSEQY

v_gene: TRBV14
j_gene: TRBJ2-7
CDR3aa: ASSPNRDYYSYEQY

v_gene: TRBV11-3
j_gene: TRBJ1-1
CDR3aa: ASSLEGGSTEAF

v_gene: TRBV11-2
j_gene: TRBJ1-5
CDR3aa: ASSLLGGHSNQPQH

v_gene: TRBV7-9
j_gene: TRBJ2-5
CDR3aa: ASSPTSPREETQY

v_gene: TRBV25-1
j_gene: TRBJ2-3
CDR3aa: ASTGLAGRGDTQY

v_gene: TRBV5-1
j_gene: TRBJ2-1
CDR3aa: ASELTGGENEQF

v_gene: TRBV19
j_gene: TRBJ2-1
CDR3aa: ASRRYGSSYNEQF

v_gene: TRBV19
j_gene: TRBJ1-5
CDR3aa: ASSIIGNRPQH

v_gene: TRBV10-1
j_gene: TRBJ1-1
CDR3aa: ASSDPQVQGGKAF

v_gene: TRBV11-2
j_gene: TRBJ2-7
CDR3aa: ASSYTSGRWYEQY

v_gene: TRBV7-8
j_gene: TRBJ2-7
CDR3aa: ASSLAAMDSSYEQY

v_gene: TRBV19
j_gene: TRBJ2-7
CDR3aa: ASSIEAGAIYEQY

v_gene: TRBV7-2
j_gene: TRBJ1-4
CDR3aa: ASSYRQGATNEKLF

v_gene: TRBV11-2
j_gene: TRBJ2-5
CDR3aa: ASSLGASALTQY

v_gene: TRBV4-2
j_gene: TRBJ2-3
CDR3aa: ASSQAPGARGIVDTQY

v_gene: TRBV5-4
j_gene: TRBJ1-6
CDR3aa: ASSLGDRASPLH

v_gene: TRBV10-3
j_gene: TRBJ2-7
CDR3aa: AISARDPGKNYEQY

v_gene: TRBV6-5
j_gene: TRBJ1-1
CDR3aa: ASTDDIMNTEAF

v_gene: TRBV6-2/TRBV6-3
j_gene: TRBJ2-1
CDR3aa: ASSSNKGLAMPSYNEQF

v_gene: TRBV16
j_gene: TRBJ2-3
CDR3aa: ASSLARPQSTDTQY

v_gene: TRBV7-6
j_gene: TRBJ2-1
CDR3aa: ASSLTGLYNEQF

v_gene: TRBV7-9
j_gene: TRBJ2-7
CDR3aa: ASSLSGGPYEQY

v_gene: TRBV5-1
j_gene: TRBJ2-5
CDR3aa: ASGLAGEETQY

v_gene: TRBV2
j_gene: TRBJ2-3
CDR3aa: ASSDNRGLGRDTQY